This T cell receptor (beta chain) was captured by sequencing in a study of blood T cell repertoires in COVID-19. About the research overall: Nucleic acid was either cDNA or gDNA, and it came from T cells, B-cell-depleted T cells, or PBMCs.

This CDR3 is built from 12 residues. Per germline, CDR1 KGHDR and CDR2 SFDVKD. V lost 3 bases and J 7 bases, leaving 6 bases between the germline ends. Per the study methods: Quantification of nucleated cells was approximated via reference gene primer amplification. Here immunoSEQ multiplex PCR was the method, and the copy in TCRdb shows in-frame clones only, minus some. V and J calls and clone size come straight from that table; D and trimming were deduced from the DNA. The sample lists just over 150,000 clones; roughly 79% were seen once. V and J are TRBV24-1 and TRBJ2-1; D ambiguous. The source of this sequence is a woman older than 75 with acute or convalescent COVID-19. The source material was peripheral blood. In nucleotides, the CDR3 is TGTGCCACCAGTGATGGCCCGAATGAGCAGTTCTTC. Translating gives CATSDGPNEQFF.